This T cell receptor beta chain originates from a study of breast tumors, draining lymph nodes, adjacent tissues. TCRdb passed the multiplex PCR reads through MiXCR, listing each CDR3 protein once. The data contain under 250,000 distinct CDR3 sequences, roughly 30% of them singletons. Germline V gene lookup returns CDR1 SGHVS and CDR2 FNYEAQ. This CDR3 has 13 amino acids. V was clipped by 5 bases and J by 4 bases, with 9 bases between them. Turning to this clonotype: The antigen remains undetermined.

The lymph nodes were axillary draining lymph nodes from breast cancer patients. Study-level points and caveats: Findings are consistent with lymph node origin and intratumoral expansion of most tumor T cells.

Sequencing used axillary lymph node tissue. The sequence derives from a female donor with breast cancer. Some clones in this sample may be carry-over from other donors' samples. The genes are TRBV7-6 and TRBJ2-1; the D gene is possibly TRBD1 (6 bases). DNA for the CDR3: TGTGCCAGCAGCATAACAGGGTACAATGAGCAGTTCTTC. Translated, it gives CASSITGYNEQFF. Combining the CDR3 with reference TRBV7-6 and TRBJ2-1 gives the whole variable domain GAGVSQSPRYKVTKRGQDVALRCDPISGHVSLYWYRQALGQGPEFLTYFNYEAQQDKSGLPNDRFSAERPEGSISTLTIQRTEQRDSAMYRCASSITGYNEQFFGPGTRLTVL.